This is a list of T cell receptor beta chains from one sample in a study of blood T cell repertoires in COVID-19. Data came from immunoSEQ multiplex PCR; TCRdb stores just in-frame clones and leaves some out. The sample comprises about 130,000 clones, roughly nine tenths of which are singletons, and approximately 2% rests with the top ten. The sequenced sample was peripheral blood. Source of these receptors: a man in his fifties or sixties with COVID-19, enrolled during active disease. CDR3s include the opening cysteine and the closing phenylalanine or tryptophan. The D gene is left open where the match is weak.

D gene: TRBD1
J gene: TRBJ2-3
V gene: TRBV5-6
CDR3 DNA: TGTGCCAGCAGCTCCGGGACAGGGAGGTGGACAGATACGCAGTATTTT
CDR3 protein: CASSSGTGRWTDTQYF

D gene: TRBD1
J gene: TRBJ1-1
V gene: TRBV6-1
CDR3 DNA: TGTGCCAGCAGTGAAGGGACAGGTATTGGTTTGGCTTTCTTT
CDR3 protein: CASSEGTGIGLAFF

D gene: .
J gene: TRBJ2-5
V gene: TRBV5-6
CDR3 DNA: TGTGCCAGCAGCCGCTACGCCGGGACACAAGAGACCCAGTACTTC
CDR3 protein: CASSRYAGTQETQYF

D gene: TRBD2
J gene: TRBJ2-6
V gene: TRBV4-2
CDR3 DNA: TGTGCCAGCAGCCCACAGGTTCTGCTAGCGGGAGGAGGAACTGGGGCCAACGTCCTGACTTTC
CDR3 protein: CASSPQVLLAGGGTGANVLTF

D gene: TRBD1
J gene: TRBJ1-1
V gene: TRBV4-2
CDR3 DNA: TGTGCCAGCAGCCTTCGACAGGGCGCCTTGGACACTGAAGCTTTCTTT
CDR3 protein: CASSLRQGALDTEAFF

D gene: .
J gene: TRBJ1-1
V gene: TRBV11-1
CDR3 DNA: TGTGCCAGCAGCTTAGGGTTCTTGGGGAGCACTGAAGCTTTCTTT
CDR3 protein: CASSLGFLGSTEAFF

D gene: TRBD2
J gene: TRBJ2-1
V gene: TRBV4-2
CDR3 DNA: TGTGCCAGCAGCCAACAGGTTCCTAGCGGGGCTTACAATGAGCAGTTCTTC
CDR3 protein: CASSQQVPSGAYNEQFF

D gene: TRBD1
J gene: TRBJ2-1
V gene: TRBV29-1
CDR3 DNA: TGCAGCGCGGACAGGCCCTACAATGAGCAGTTCTTC
CDR3 protein: CSADRPYNEQFF

D gene: .
J gene: TRBJ2-5
V gene: TRBV6-5
CDR3 DNA: TGTGCCAGCAGTTACGATTTCGGTAGTTACGAGACCCAGTACTTC
CDR3 protein: CASSYDFGSYETQYF

D gene: .
J gene: TRBJ1-1
V gene: TRBV3-1/TRBV3-2
CDR3 DNA: TGTGCCAGCAGCAGCGGGCGAACTGAAGCTTTCTTT
CDR3 protein: CASSSGRTEAFF

D gene: .
J gene: TRBJ2-3
V gene: TRBV11-2
CDR3 DNA: TGTGCCAGCAGCTTAGATCGCGGTACGCAGTATTTT
CDR3 protein: CASSLDRGTQYF